A single sample gave rise to the 27 T cell receptor beta chains below, sequenced in a study of CD8 T cells in ankylosing spondylitis. TCRdb passed the 5' RACE reads through MiXCR, listing each CDR3 protein once. The sample records 180,000 or so distinct CDR3 sequences, approximately 10% being singletons. Source material: blood, either unsorted or a sorted T cell fraction (not recorded which). Receptors originate from a male donor with ankylosing spondylitis or in good health (not recorded which).

At least ten counts were recorded for this clonotype. The chain uses TRBV5-1 and TRBJ1-2; D unresolved. CDR1 is SGHRS, CDR2 YFSETQ, per germline. The CDR3 contains 14 residues. V was cut by 0 bases and J by 2 bases, with 8 bases left in between. The CDR3 loop is CASSLEGRNYGYTF. CDR3 DNA: TGCGCCAGCAGCTTGGAAGGGAGAAACTATGGCTACACCTTC.

The chain joins TRBV5-6 to TRBJ2-3; 7 positions match TRBD2. CDR1 is SGHDT, CDR2 YYEEEE, per germline. Trimming at V came to 2 bases and at J to 3 bases, leaving 15 bases not matched to a gene. The CDR3 contains 18 residues. The CDR3 is CASSFLFRGGSLTDTQYF. The CDR3 nucleotides are TGTGCCAGCAGCTTTCTTTTTCGGGGCGGGAGTTTGACAGATACGCAGTATTTT. The complete variable domain, with remaining parts taken from reference TRBV5-6 and TRBJ2-3, reads DAGVTQSPTHLIKTRGQQVTLRCSPKSGHDTVSWYQQALGQGPQFIFQYYEEEERQRGNFPDRFSGHQFPNYSSELNVNALLLGDSALYLCASSFLFRGGSLTDTQYFGPGTRLTVL.

This clonotype has a count of ten or more. The CDR3 DNA reads TGTGCCAGCAGTTTCGACAGGGGGAGGCAGTATTTT. Protein product: CASSFDRGRQYF. The chain couples TRBV12-3 or TRBV12-4 to TRBJ2-3; 9 bases map to TRBD1. V was pared by 3 bases and J by 11 bases, with 3 bases of the junction left unmatched. The CDR3 consists of 12 residues.

Concerning this clonotype itself: Being one base from a much bigger clone, this may be a read error. The CDR3 region is CASSPVTGGIGGLFF. CDR3 DNA: TGTGCCAGCAGCCCTGTAACAGGGGGAATCGGGGGGCTGTTTTTT. The chain joins TRBV5-5 to TRBJ2-2; 8 nucleotides align to TRBD1. Germline V lookup: CDR1 SGHKS, CDR2 YYEKEE (reference sequence). The length of the CDR3 is 15 residues.

Ten or more counts support this clonotype. The chain carries TRBV27 and TRBJ2-3; weak D call: TRBD1 (6 bases). V was cut by 10 bases and J by 6 bases, with 23 bases left in between. CDR3 length: 15 residues. Per germline, CDR1 MNHEY and CDR2 SMNVEV (reference sequence). The DNA for the CDR3 is TGTGCCACCTTATACCGTCTGGGGGCGTTCGATACGCAGTATTTT. This translates into CATLYRLGAFDTQYF.

In its sample, this clonotype was seen a few times. This chain joins TRBV3-1 and TRBJ1-2; 8 nucleotides match TRBD1. Germline V lookup: CDR1 LGHDT, CDR2 YNNKEL (reference sequence). The length of the CDR3 is 16 residues. After removal of 4 bases from V and 7 bases from J, the junction contained 14 bases not matched to a gene. CDR3: CASSRLPGGEEAGYTF. In nucleotides, the CDR3 is TGTGCCAGCAGCCGCCTTCCAGGGGGCGAGGAAGCTGGCTACACCTTC. Using reference TRBV3-1 and TRBJ1-2 for the parts outside the CDR3, the full variable domain is DTAVSQTPKYLVTQMGNDKSIKCEQNLGHDTMYWYKQDSKKFLKIMFSYNNKELIINETVPNRFSPKSPDKAHLNLHINSLELGDSAVYFCASSRLPGGEEAGYTFGSGTRLTVV.

This clonotype showed up just a few times. This sequence joins TRBV18 and TRBJ1-2; 7 nucleotides align to TRBD1. This CDR3 region has 15 residues. Germline CDR1 reads KGHSH; CDR2 reads LQKENI. After removal of 2 bases from V and 6 bases from J, the junction contained 9 bases not matched to a gene. The CDR3 protein is CASSPWDRKRDGYTF. CDR3 sequence (DNA): TGTGCCAGCTCACCATGGGACAGAAAGCGGGATGGCTACACCTTC.

Many counts were recorded for this clonotype. This rearrangement joins TRBV20-1 to TRBJ2-3, with D perhaps matching TRBD2 (5 bases). This CDR3 comprises 14 residues. Germline lookup yields CDR1 DFQATT and CDR2 SNEGSKA (reference sequence). Trimming shortened V by 6 bases and J by 0 bases, and 13 bases separated the two germline ends. CDR3 in amino acids: CSASPPSSTDTQYF. The CDR3 DNA reads as TGCAGTGCCAGTCCACCTAGCAGCACAGATACGCAGTATTTT.

The V call is TRBV10-2, the J call TRBJ2-7, with D hard to call. The CDR3 is made up of 12 amino acids. Looked up from germline, CDR1 is WSHSY and CDR2 is SAAADI. The ends were cut back, 3 bases at V and 5 bases at J, with 8 bases in the middle. The CDR3 bases are TGCGCCAGCAGTGAATGGCAGAACGAGCAGTACTTC. This gives the protein CASSEWQNEQYF.

The chain links TRBV12-3 or TRBV12-4 to TRBJ1-5, with D tentatively TRBD1 (5 bases). V was clipped by 5 bases and J by 5 bases, with 22 bases between them. This CDR3 is 17 amino acids long. CDR3 sequence: CASSGPGPPYTHQPQHF. In nucleotides, the CDR3 is TGTGCCAGCAGTGGGCCGGGACCCCCTTACACGCATCAGCCCCAGCATTTT.

This clonotype was counted at least ten times. This rearrangement joins TRBV18 to TRBJ2-7; D unresolved. Trimming stripped 2 bases from V and 3 bases from J, with 8 bases between. This CDR3 spans 13 amino acids. Per the germline V gene, CDR1 is KGHSH and CDR2 is LQKENI. The CDR3 nucleotides read TGTGCCAGCTCACCAAGGGCCGACTACGAGCAGTACTTC. It specifies CASSPRADYEQYF. The variable domain in full, with the rest retrieved from reference TRBV18 and TRBJ2-7, is NAGVMQNPRHLVRRRGQEARLRCSPMKGHSHVYWYRQLPEEGLKFMVYLQKENIIDESGMPKERFSAEFPKEGPSILRIQQVVRGDSAAYFCASSPRADYEQYFGPGTRLTVT.

This clonotype was seen repeatedly, ten times or more. The V call is TRBV5-1, the J call TRBJ1-4; 7 nucleotides match TRBD1. CDR1 is SGHRS, CDR2 YFSETQ, per germline. The V and J ends lost 4 bases and 0 bases, in that order; junction bases with no gene match: 3. The CDR3 totals 15 residues. The CDR3: CASSPGQATNEKLFF. For the CDR3, the DNA is TGCGCCAGCAGCCCCGGACAGGCAACTAATGAAAAACTGTTTTTT.

This clonotype was counted many times. The chain recombines TRBV5-5 with TRBJ1-2; no clear D gene. Trimming stripped 4 bases from V and 1 base from J, with 14 bases between. The CDR3 is made up of 15 amino acids. Germline CDR1 is SGHKS and CDR2 is YYEKEE (reference sequence). The CDR3 region has the DNA TGTGCCAGCAGCAATCCGGTCAGCTTTAACTATGGCTACACCTTC. This encodes CASSNPVSFNYGYTF.

This clonotype was recorded at least ten times. This sequence joins TRBV20-1 and TRBJ2-3; 9 positions agree with TRBD2. Germline CDR1 is DFQATT and CDR2 is SNEGSKA (reference sequence). V gave up 0 bases and J gave up 1 base; unmatched junction bases: 5. The CDR3 extends over 16 amino acids. CDR3 in amino acids: CSARDHSGSGTDTQYF. DNA of the CDR3: TGCAGTGCTAGAGATCATAGCGGGAGTGGCACAGATACGCAGTATTTT.

The V gene is TRBV20-1, the J gene TRBJ2-7; 7 nucleotides align to TRBD1. Germline assignment: CDR1 DFQATT and CDR2 SNEGSKA (reference sequence). The V gene end was trimmed by 5 bases and the J gene end by 0 bases; junction bases not matched to a gene: 10. The CDR3 runs 15 residues. DNA for the CDR3: TGCAGTGCTCAACAGGGGATCACTGACTCCTACGAGCAGTACTTC. This codes for CSAQQGITDSYEQYF.

At least ten counts were recorded for this clonotype. This chain uses TRBV29-1 with TRBJ1-5; D perhaps matches TRBD1 (6 bases). Germline lookup yields CDR1 SQVTM and CDR2 ANQGSEA. CDR3 size: 13 residues. V was clipped by 4 bases and J by 6 bases, with 13 bases between them. As DNA, the CDR3 is TGCAGCGTTGGGGGGGGCGAAGGTCAGCCCCAGCATTTT. The encoded protein is CSVGGGEGQPQHF.

In its sample, this clonotype was seen many times. The CDR3 here is CASSPPNEQFF. The CDR3, as DNA: TGTGCCAGCAGTCCCCCCAATGAGCAGTTCTTC. The chain recombines TRBV12-3 or TRBV12-4 with TRBJ2-1; D is ambiguous. The CDR3 has 11 residues. The germline V and J ends were trimmed by 5 bases and 6 bases, with 5 bases remaining between them.

This clonotype occurred many times. V is TRBV18 and J is TRBJ2-5; D is uncertain. The CDR3 totals 11 residues. CDR1 and CDR2 from the germline V gene are KGHSH and LQKENI. The V gene lost 8 bases and the J gene lost 1 base, with 5 bases spanning the gap. In nucleotides, the CDR3 is TGTGCCAGCAGCCCCCAAGAGACCCAGTACTTC. Amino acids: CASSPQETQYF.

This clonotype was observed at least ten times. V is TRBV12-3 or TRBV12-4 and J is TRBJ1-1; the D gene is possibly TRBD1 (6 bases). V was clipped by 8 bases and J by 4 bases, with 17 bases between them. The CDR3 consists of 14 residues. The CDR3 region has the DNA TGTGCCAGCCGAGAGACAGGAGGTTCCACTGAAGCTTTCTTT. As protein: CASRETGGSTEAFF.

This clonotype appeared many times. The chain combines TRBV27 with TRBJ2-1, with D perhaps TRBD1 (6 bases). Trimming removed 1 base from V and 4 bases from J, with 8 bases in between. The germline V gene encodes CDR1 MNHEY and CDR2 SMNVEV (reference sequence). The CDR3 consists of 14 residues. Here the CDR3 reads CASSLFGTYNEQFF. CDR3 nucleotide sequence: TGTGCCAGCAGTTTATTCGGGACATACAATGAGCAGTTCTTC.

This clonotype was seen ten or more times. The rearrangement joins TRBV6-1 to TRBJ2-7, with D possibly being TRBD1 (6 bases). The CDR3 contains 12 residues. V lost 7 bases to trimming and J lost 3 bases, with 10 bases between them. Germline V gene lookup returns CDR1 MNHNS and CDR2 SASEGT. Written as DNA, the CDR3 is TGTGCCAGCAATCGGGACATCTACGAGCAGTACTTC. This translates into CASNRDIYEQYF.

The V and J genes are TRBV11-2 and TRBJ2-1, with 9 bases fitting TRBD2. Germline lookup yields CDR1 SGHAT and CDR2 FQNNGV. This CDR3 has 18 residues. The V segment lost 0 bases and the J segment 9 bases; nucleotides outside the gene matches: 15. As DNA, the CDR3 is TGTGCCAGCAGCTTAGATCGTGGCGGGAGGGGGAGAGGGAGTGAGCAGTTCTTC. Amino acids: CASSLDRGGRGRGSEQFF. Together with reference TRBV11-2 and TRBJ2-1, the CDR3 gives the full variable domain: EAGVAQSPRYKIIEKRQSVAFWCNPISGHATLYWYQQILGQGPKLLIQFQNNGVVDDSQLPKDRFSAERLKGVDSTLKIQPAKLEDSAVYLCASSLDRGGRGRGSEQFFGPGTRLTVL.

The table lists this clonotype with many counts. The rearrangement links TRBV24-1 to TRBJ2-1; TRBD2 is a possible D gene (5 bases). Germline CDR1 reads KGHDR; CDR2 reads SFDVKD. V gave up 3 bases and J gave up 9 bases, with 8 bases separating them. The CDR3 totals 12 residues. CDR3: CATSDIGIEQFF. In DNA, the CDR3 is TGTGCCACCAGTGATATCGGGATTGAGCAGTTCTTC.

This clonotype has a count of ten or more. The CDR3 spells CSATQTPLNSPLHF. Written as DNA, the CDR3 is TGCAGTGCTACCCAAACCCCTCTCAATTCACCCCTCCACTTT. V gene TRBV20-1 combines with J gene TRBJ1-6; D unresolved. The V end lost 4 bases, the J end lost 7 bases, and 14 bases lay between the germline ends. This CDR3 has 14 amino acids. Germline values: CDR1 DFQATT, CDR2 SNEGSKA (reference sequence).

This clonotype occurred many times. The chain recombines TRBV5-1 with TRBJ1-4; D gene ambiguous. The CDR3 extends over 15 amino acids. The V and J ends lost 1 base and 1 base respectively, with 8 bases between them. The germline V gene encodes CDR1 SGHRS and CDR2 YFSETQ. The CDR3 loop is CASSLIGKTNEKLFF. The CDR3 DNA sequence: TGCGCCAGCAGCTTGATCGGCAAAACTAATGAAAAACTGTTTTTT.

This clonotype has just a few counts. The chain carries TRBV7-9 and TRBJ2-1; 9 bases agree with TRBD2. Germline loops: CDR1 SEHNR, CDR2 FQNEAQ (reference sequence). V lost 3 bases and J lost 7; bases outside the gene matches: 7. The CDR3 has 15 amino acids. The CDR3 region is CASSFTGTSRNEQFF. As DNA, the CDR3 is TGTGCCAGCAGCTTTACCGGGACTAGCAGAAATGAGCAGTTCTTC.

This clonotype came up many times. The chain has TRBV7-2 and TRBJ1-1; D gene unclear. The ends were cut back, 4 bases at V and 2 bases at J, with 20 bases in the middle. The CDR3 covers 17 residues. Germline CDR1 and CDR2: SGHTA and FQGNSA. CDR3 region: CASSSNVAWRANTEAFF. CDR3 nucleotides: TGTGCCAGCAGCTCAAACGTTGCGTGGCGGGCAAACACTGAAGCTTTCTTT.